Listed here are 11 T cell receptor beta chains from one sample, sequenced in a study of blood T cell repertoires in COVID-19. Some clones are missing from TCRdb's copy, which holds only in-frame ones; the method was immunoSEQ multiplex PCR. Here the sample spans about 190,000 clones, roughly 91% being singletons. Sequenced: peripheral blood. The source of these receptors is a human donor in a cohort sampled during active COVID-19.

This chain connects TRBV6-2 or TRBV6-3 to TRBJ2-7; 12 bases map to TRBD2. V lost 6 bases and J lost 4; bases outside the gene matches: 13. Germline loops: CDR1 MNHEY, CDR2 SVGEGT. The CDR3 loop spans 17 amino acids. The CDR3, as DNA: TGTGCCAGCAGCTCATCCTCGGTGCTAGCGGGAGGGTACGAGCAGTACTTC. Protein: CASSSSSVLAGGYEQYF.

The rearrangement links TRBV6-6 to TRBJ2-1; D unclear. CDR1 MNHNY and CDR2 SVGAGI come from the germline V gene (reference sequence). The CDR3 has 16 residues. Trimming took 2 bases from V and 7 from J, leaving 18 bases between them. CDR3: CASSYEFQVKRNEQFF. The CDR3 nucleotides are TGTGCCAGCAGTTACGAGTTCCAGGTTAAAAGGAATGAGCAGTTCTTC.

This CDR3 is CASSPSTVRGEAFF. The CDR3 nucleotides read TGTGCCAGCAGCCCGTCGACAGTTAGGGGTGAAGCTTTCTTT. The chain employs TRBV3-1 (or the pseudogene TRBV3-2) and TRBJ1-1, with D maybe TRBD1 (5 bases). The CDR3 covers 14 residues. Germline V gives CDR1 LGHDT, CDR2 YNNKEL (reference sequence). The V and J ends lost 4 bases and 7 bases respectively, with 16 bases between them.

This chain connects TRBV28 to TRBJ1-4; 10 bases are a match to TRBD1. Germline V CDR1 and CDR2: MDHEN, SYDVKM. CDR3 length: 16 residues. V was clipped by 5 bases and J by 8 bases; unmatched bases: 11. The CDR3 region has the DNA TGTGCCAGCAGTCCGATGCCGGGACAGGGGAACGAAAAACTGTTTTTT. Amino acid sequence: CASSPMPGQGNEKLFF.

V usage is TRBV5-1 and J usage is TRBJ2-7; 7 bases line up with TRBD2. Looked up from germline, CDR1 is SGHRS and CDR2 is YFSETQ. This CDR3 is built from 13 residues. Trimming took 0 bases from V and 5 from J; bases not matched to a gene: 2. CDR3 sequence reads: CASSLEGRDEQYF. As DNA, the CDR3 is TGCGCCAGCAGCTTGGAAGGGAGGGACGAGCAGTACTTC. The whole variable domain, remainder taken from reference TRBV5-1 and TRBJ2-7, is KAGVTQTPRYLIKTRGQQVTLSCSPISGHRSVSWYQQTPGQGLQFLFEYFSETQRNKGNFPGRFSGRQFSNSRSEMNVSTLELGDSALYLCASSLEGRDEQYFGPGTRLTVT.

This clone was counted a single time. This chain's CDR3 is CASSADRGGYNEQFF. The CDR3 nucleotides are TGTGCCAGCAGCGCTGACAGGGGAGGTTACAATGAGCAGTTCTTC. The genes are TRBV9 and TRBJ2-1, with TRBD1 identical over 8 bases. This CDR3 has 15 residues. The J segment lost 4 bases and the V segment lost 3 bases, leaving 6 bases of the junction unmatched. CDR1 is SGDLS, CDR2 YYNGEE, per germline.

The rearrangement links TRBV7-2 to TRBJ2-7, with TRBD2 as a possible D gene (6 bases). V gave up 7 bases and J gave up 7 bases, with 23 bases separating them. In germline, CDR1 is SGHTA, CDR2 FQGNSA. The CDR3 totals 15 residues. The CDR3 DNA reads TGTGCCAGCACCTATTACGGGCGGGACGGACGGGAGCAGTACTTC. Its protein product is CASTYYGRDGREQYF. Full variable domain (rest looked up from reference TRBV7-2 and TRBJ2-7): GAGVSQSPSNKVTEKGKDVELRCDPISGHTALYWYRQSLGQGLEFLIYFQGNSAPDKSGLPSDRFSAERTGGSVSTLTIQRTQQEDSAVYLCASTYYGRDGREQYFGPGTRLTVT.

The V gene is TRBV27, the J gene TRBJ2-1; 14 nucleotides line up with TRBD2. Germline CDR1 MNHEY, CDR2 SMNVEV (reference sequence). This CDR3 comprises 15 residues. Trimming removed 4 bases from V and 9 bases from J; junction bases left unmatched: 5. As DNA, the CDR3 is TGTGCCAGCAGTTCGGGACTAGCGGGAGCGTTTGAGCAGTTCTTC. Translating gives CASSSGLAGAFEQFF.

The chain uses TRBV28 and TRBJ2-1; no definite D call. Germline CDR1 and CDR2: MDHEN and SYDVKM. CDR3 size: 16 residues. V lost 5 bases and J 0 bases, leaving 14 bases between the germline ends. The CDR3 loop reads CASSTRSRFSYNEQFF. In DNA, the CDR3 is TGTGCCAGCAGTACCCGGTCCCGGTTCTCCTACAATGAGCAGTTCTTC.

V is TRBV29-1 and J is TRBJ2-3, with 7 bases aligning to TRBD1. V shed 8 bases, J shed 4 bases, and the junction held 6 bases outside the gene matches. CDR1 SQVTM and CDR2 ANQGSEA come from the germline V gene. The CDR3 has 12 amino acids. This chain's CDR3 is CSTRQGADTQYF. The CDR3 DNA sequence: TGCAGCACCCGACAGGGTGCAGATACGCAGTATTTT.

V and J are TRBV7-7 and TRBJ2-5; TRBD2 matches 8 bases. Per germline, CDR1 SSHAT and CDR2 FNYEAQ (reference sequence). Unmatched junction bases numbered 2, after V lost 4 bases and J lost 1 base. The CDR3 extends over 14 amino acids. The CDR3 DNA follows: TGTGCCAGCAGCTATAGCGGGATCCAAGAGACCCAGTACTTC. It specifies CASSYSGIQETQYF.